These 5 T cell receptor beta chains were sequenced from one sample in a study of lymphopenia after photon versus proton radiotherapy (dated by TCRdb to 2018 to 2020). Libraries were made using the immunoSEQ multiplex PCR assay. Here the immuneACCESS table is served through TCRdb, limited to in-frame sequences with V and J called. Missing clones are a known gap in these copies; in checked studies unresolved V genes cover under half, and the rest lacks a known reason. For this sample the table gives about 17,000 clones, of which roughly 90% were detected only once. The leading ten clones occupy over 1.5% of the sample. The sample in question was peripheral blood, obtained from a patient treated with photon-based radiotherapy. Receptors were obtained from a woman in her 40s with cholangiocarcinoma.

This chain links TRBV7-8 with TRBJ1-6; maybe TRBD1 (5 bases). CDR1 and CDR2 from the germline V gene are SGHVS and FQNEAQ. Trimming took off 2 bases at V and 6 bases at J, with 14 bases between the two ends. The CDR3 totals 16 residues. The CDR3 loop reads CASSLRGRTVNSPLHF. CDR3 nucleotide sequence: TGTGCCAGCAGCTTACGGGGACGGACCGTTAATTCACCCCTCCACTTT.

CDR3 sequence (DNA): TGTGCCAGCAACATGGACAGTTCCTACGAGCAGTACTTC. Translated, it gives CASNMDSSYEQYF. The genes are TRBV7-9 and TRBJ2-7; TRBD1 might be the D (6 bases). V dropped 7 bases and J dropped 1 base, with 11 bases sitting between them. This CDR3 region has 13 residues. CDR1 and CDR2 (germline): SEHNR, FQNEAQ (reference sequence).

This clone appeared a single time. The chain links TRBV5-4 to TRBJ2-7, with D maybe TRBD1 (5 bases). The CDR3 length is 14 residues. In germline, CDR1 is SGHNT, CDR2 YYREEE (reference sequence). V gave up 0 bases and J gave up 2 bases, with 9 bases separating them. DNA for the CDR3: TGTGCCAGCAGCTTGGACAGGAGACCCTACGAGCAGTACTTC. Translation gives CASSLDRRPYEQYF.

V gene TRBV7-9 combines with J gene TRBJ2-6; TRBD1 is a possible D gene (5 bases). V lost 6 bases and J lost 0, with 12 bases in between. Per germline, CDR1 SEHNR and CDR2 FQNEAQ (reference sequence). The CDR3 contains 16 residues. CDR3 coding DNA: TGTGCCAGCAGTAGGGGTGGCCGCTCTGGGGCCAACGTCCTGACTTTC. Amino acid sequence: CASSRGGRSGANVLTF.

This clone has just one count. The CDR3: CASSLARGAGNSYEQYF. The DNA of the CDR3 is TGTGCCAGCAGCTTAGCGAGGGGTGCAGGGAACTCCTACGAGCAGTACTTC. The chain is built from TRBV7-2 and TRBJ2-7; D might be TRBD1 or TRBD2, each matching 5 bases. Between the trimmed V and J ends, which lost 0 bases and 0 bases, there was a span of 15 bases. The CDR3 totals 17 residues. Looked up from germline, CDR1 is SGHTA and CDR2 is FQGNSA.